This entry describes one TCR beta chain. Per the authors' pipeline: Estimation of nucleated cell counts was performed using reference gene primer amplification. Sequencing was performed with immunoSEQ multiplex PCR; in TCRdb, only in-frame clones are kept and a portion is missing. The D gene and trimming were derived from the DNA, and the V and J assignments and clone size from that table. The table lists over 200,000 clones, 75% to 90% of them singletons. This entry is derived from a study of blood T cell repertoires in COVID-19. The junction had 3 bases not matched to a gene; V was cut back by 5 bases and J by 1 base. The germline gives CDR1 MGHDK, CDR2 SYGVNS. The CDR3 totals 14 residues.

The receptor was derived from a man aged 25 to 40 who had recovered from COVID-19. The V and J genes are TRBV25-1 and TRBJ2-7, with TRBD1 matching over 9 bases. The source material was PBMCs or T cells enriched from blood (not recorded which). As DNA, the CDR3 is TGTGCCAGCAGTAAGACAGGGGGTTCCTACGAGCAGTACTTC. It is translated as CASSKTGGSYEQYF.